The clone carrying this TCR beta chain was seen more than once but under ten times. Molecular barcoded adaptors covering alpha/delta and beta/gamma chains were used on approximately 440 ng RNA. TCRdb processed the reads anew with MiXCR; each CDR3 protein has one entry. The sample includes roughly 41,000 distinct CDR3 sequences, approximately 13% of them seen just once. The data derive from a study of read filtering for tumor transcriptome and immune sequencing. Across the whole study: The cohort had roughly 17 men and 14 to 15 women aged roughly 47 to 90, mean roughly 70 years.

The V segment lost 0 bases and the J segment 4 bases; nucleotides outside the gene matches: 3. CDR1 and CDR2 from the germline V gene are SGHNT and YYREEE (reference sequence). This CDR3 has 15 amino acids. The chain uses TRBV5-4 and TRBJ2-1, with 8 bases lining up with TRBD2. This sequence originates from a donor older than 35 with multiple myeloma. Sequenced sample: a population of CD138-negative cells sorted from bone marrow. Written as DNA, the CDR3 is TGTGCCAGCAGCTTGGCGGGAGGGGTTTACAATGAGCAGTTCTTC. Translating gives CASSLAGGVYNEQFF.